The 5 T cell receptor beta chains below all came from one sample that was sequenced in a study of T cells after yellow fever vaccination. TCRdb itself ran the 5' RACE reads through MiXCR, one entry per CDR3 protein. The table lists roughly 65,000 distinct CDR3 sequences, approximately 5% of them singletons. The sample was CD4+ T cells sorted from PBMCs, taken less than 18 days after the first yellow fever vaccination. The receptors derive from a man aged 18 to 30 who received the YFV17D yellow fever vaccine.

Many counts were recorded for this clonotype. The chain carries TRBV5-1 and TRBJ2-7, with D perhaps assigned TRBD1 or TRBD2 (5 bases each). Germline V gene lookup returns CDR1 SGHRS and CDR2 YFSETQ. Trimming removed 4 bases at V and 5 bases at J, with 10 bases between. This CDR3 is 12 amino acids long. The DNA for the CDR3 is TGCGCCAGCAGCCGGGGCGAGAACGAGCAGTACTTC. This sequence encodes CASSRGENEQYF.

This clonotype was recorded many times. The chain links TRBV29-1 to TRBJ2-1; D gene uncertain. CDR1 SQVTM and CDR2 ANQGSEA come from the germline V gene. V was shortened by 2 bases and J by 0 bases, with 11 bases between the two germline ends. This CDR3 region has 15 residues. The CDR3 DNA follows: TGCAGCGTTGAACCTCTGGGCTCCTCCTACAATGAGCAGTTCTTC. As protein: CSVEPLGSSYNEQFF.

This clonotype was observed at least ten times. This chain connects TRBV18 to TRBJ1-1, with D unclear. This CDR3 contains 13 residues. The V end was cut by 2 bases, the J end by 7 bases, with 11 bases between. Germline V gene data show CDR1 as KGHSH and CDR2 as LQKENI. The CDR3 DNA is TGTGCCAGCTCACCAAATCCAGGCAATGAAGCTTTCTTT. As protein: CASSPNPGNEAFF.

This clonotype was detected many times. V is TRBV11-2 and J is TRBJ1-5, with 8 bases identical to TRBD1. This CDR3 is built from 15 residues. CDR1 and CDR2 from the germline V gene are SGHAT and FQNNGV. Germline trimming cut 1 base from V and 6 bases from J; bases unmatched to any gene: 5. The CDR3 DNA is TGTGCCAGCAGCTTAGGCGGGACAGGAGGTCAGCCCCAGCATTTT. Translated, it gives CASSLGGTGGQPQHF. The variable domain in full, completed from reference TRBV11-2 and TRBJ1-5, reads EAGVAQSPRYKIIEKRQSVAFWCNPISGHATLYWYQQILGQGPKLLIQFQNNGVVDDSQLPKDRFSAERLKGVDSTLKIQPAKLEDSAVYLCASSLGGTGGQPQHFGDGTRLSIL.

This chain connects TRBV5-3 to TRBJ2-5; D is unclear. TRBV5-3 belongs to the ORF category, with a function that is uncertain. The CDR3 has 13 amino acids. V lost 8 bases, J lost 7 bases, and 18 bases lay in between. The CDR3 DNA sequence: TGTGCCAGGGGCCCAAGGCCCCTAGGGACCCAGTACTTC. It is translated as CARGPRPLGTQYF.